This T cell receptor (beta chain) emerged from a study of blood T cell repertoires in COVID-19. Study in general: PBMCs, B-cell-depleted T cells, or T cells provided the cDNA or gDNA that made up the material.

The J segment lost 9 bases and the V segment lost 5 bases, leaving 15 bases of the junction unmatched. CDR3 length: 17 residues. The germline gives CDR1 SGHTA, CDR2 FQGNSA. This clone was seen a single time. In the original workflow: Amplification from reference gene primers served as the basis for estimated nucleated cell counts. TCRdb's table, derived via immunoSEQ multiplex PCR, lists solely in-frame clones and lacks some. The V and J calls and clone size come from that table; D and trimming were worked out from the DNA. The sample carries about 250,000 clones, approximately 82% recorded once. Material for sequencing was peripheral blood. The sequence was collected from a man aged 40-55 years with active or convalescent COVID-19. The chain couples TRBV7-2 to TRBJ1-6, with 8 positions matching TRBD1. The CDR3 here is CASSLRTVQGAGSPLHF. For the CDR3, the DNA is TGTGCCAGCAGCCTCCGCACGGTCCAGGGGGCTGGTTCACCCCTCCACTTT.